The T cell receptor (beta chain) described here comes from a study of CD8 T cells in Susac syndrome. The CDR3 length is 13 residues. The V and J ends lost 5 bases and 4 bases respectively, with 9 bases between them. Germline V gene sequence: CDR1 MNHEY, CDR2 SMNVEV (reference sequence). The authors reverse transcribed roughly 0.5 to 1 ug RNA with random hexamers. TCRdb re-derived calls from the immunoSEQ multiplex PCR reads in MiXCR, one entry per CDR3 protein. The sample holds 100,000 to 150,000 distinct CDR3 sequences, 65% to 90% seen once. The sample holds one count of this clonotype. The receptor was derived from a human donor with multiple sclerosis. Sequenced sample: CD8+ T cells from PBMCs. The chain combines TRBV27 with TRBJ1-5; D is ambiguous. The CDR3 DNA follows: TGTGCCAGCAGTCCGCGGGGAAATCAGCCCCAGCATTTT. Amino acid sequence: CASSPRGNQPQHF.